The clone carrying this T cell receptor beta chain was seen many times. The antigen is not known. To make TCR beta libraries, researchers used iRepertoire HTBI primers and Arm-PCR of CDR3 regions. MiXCR, applied by TCRdb to the multiplex PCR reads, yields one record per CDR3 protein. This table has 360,000 or so distinct CDR3 sequences, approximately 15% appearing once. The time point denotes: newly diagnosed GD, antithyroid drugs for less than 3 months. PBMCs were the source of the RNA used for TCR sequencing. The CDR3 spans 19 residues. Germline V gene sequence: CDR1 SGHVS, CDR2 FQNEAQ. J was trimmed by 6 bases and V by 0 bases; bases with no gene match: 13. The data were taken from a study of regulatory T cells in long-lasting Graves disease. Findings of the study overall: Favored gene segments in persistent disease were TRBV28, TRBJ1-2 and TRBJ2-5.

The data also belong to a second study, concerning T cells in Graves' hyperthyroidism and ophthalmopathy. As reported in that work: Model predictions of ophthalmopathy came a median approximately 6.8 months before onset.

The sample in question was peripheral blood mononuclear cells (PBMCs), obtained at new diagnosis, from a patient treated with antithyroid drugs. This sequence was found in a middle-aged man with Graves disease. This chain uses TRBV7-8 with TRBJ2-7, with 14 bases matching TRBD2. For the CDR3, the DNA is TGTGCCAGCAGCTTAGCGGGGACTAGCGGGGGATACCTGAGGGGCGAGCAGTACTTC. Protein: CASSLAGTSGGYLRGEQYF.